These 27 T cell receptor beta chains came from one sample sequenced in a study of blood T cell repertoires in COVID-19. Profiling relied on immunoSEQ multiplex PCR, and the TCRdb table lists in-frame clones only, not all of them. The table lists 180,000 or so clones, about 81% of them singletons. Sequencing was done on a sample of peripheral blood. Source of these receptors: a woman of 80 years or more with COVID-19, enrolled during active disease.

The chain joins TRBV29-1 to TRBJ1-2; D uncertain. Trimming shortened V by 3 bases and J by 11 bases, and 19 bases separated the two germline ends. The CDR3 totals 13 residues. CDR1 is SQVTM, CDR2 ANQGSEA, per germline. Here the CDR3 DNA reads TGCAGCGTTGACAGAGCGGATTTATCGTGGTACACCTTC. Its protein is CSVDRADLSWYTF.

This clone was detected only once. The chain links TRBV7-8 to TRBJ2-7; D is uncertain. The CDR3 is 15 amino acids. Germline loops: CDR1 SGHVS, CDR2 FQNEAQ. V lost 1 base and J 1 base, leaving 11 bases between the germline ends. The CDR3 DNA is TGTGCCAGCAGCTTAGTTGGCGGCGGATCCTACGAGCAGTACTTC. Its protein product is CASSLVGGGSYEQYF.

The chain has TRBV19 and TRBJ2-5; possibly TRBD1 for D (5 bases). The germline V gene has CDR1 LNHDA and CDR2 SQIVND (reference sequence). Trimming took 5 bases from V and 5 from J, leaving 15 bases between them. The CDR3 consists of 14 residues. CDR3 sequence: CASSRQGIGETQYF. In nucleotides, the CDR3 is TGTGCCAGTAGTCGGCAGGGAATTGGGGAGACCCAGTACTTC.

This clone was observed a single time. The V gene is TRBV7-9, the J gene TRBJ1-2; no definite D call. Trimming left V 1 base short and J 1 base short, with 7 bases between. Looked up from germline, CDR1 is SEHNR and CDR2 is FQNEAQ (reference sequence). The CDR3 runs to 14 residues. In nucleotides, the CDR3 is TGTGCCAGCAGCTTAGAGGCGGGTAACTATGGCTACACCTTC. The encoded protein is CASSLEAGNYGYTF.

The gene calls are TRBV4-1 and TRBJ1-4; D not certain. From germline, CDR1 is MGHRA and CDR2 YSYEKL. The CDR3 is 16 amino acids. V lost 2 bases and J 7 bases, leaving 17 bases between the germline ends. The CDR3 DNA follows: TGCGCCAGCAGCCAATCCCCTAGCGGGTTTACTGAAAAACTGTTTTTT. Its translation: CASSQSPSGFTEKLFF.

CDR3 sequence reads: CASSDPTSGAYEQYF. The CDR3 DNA reads as TGTGCCAGCAGCGACCCGACTAGCGGAGCCTACGAGCAGTACTTC. The J gene is TRBJ2-7, the V gene TRBV9; 9 nucleotides line up with TRBD2. Germline V gives CDR1 SGDLS, CDR2 YYNGEE. CDR3 length: 15 residues. V was pared by 3 bases and J by 2 bases, with 6 bases of the junction left unmatched.

The chain links TRBV27 to TRBJ2-2; TRBD1 agrees at 11 bases. V was clipped by 2 bases and J by 6 bases; unmatched bases: 5. The germline CDR1 and CDR2 sequences are MNHEY and SMNVEV (reference sequence). CDR3 length: 16 residues. This CDR3 is CASSLKGQGVSGELFF. Here the CDR3 DNA reads TGTGCCAGCAGTTTAAAGGGACAGGGGGTATCCGGGGAGCTGTTTTTT.

The chain links TRBV7-6 to TRBJ1-2; 10 bases align to TRBD1. Germline V CDR1 and CDR2: SGHVS, FNYEAQ. CDR3 length: 15 residues. V lost 5 bases, J lost 4 bases, and 7 bases stayed unmatched. The CDR3, as DNA: TGTGCCAGCAGCCCGCGACAGGGGGCGGGCTATGGCTACACCTTC. Translation: CASSPRQGAGYGYTF.

This clone appeared a single time. This sequence joins TRBV5-4 and TRBJ2-5; D is uncertain. Germline V lookup: CDR1 SGHNT, CDR2 YYREEE (reference sequence). Trimming took 4 bases from V and 6 from J, leaving 10 bases between them. This CDR3 has 12 residues. CDR3 sequence (DNA): TGTGCCAGCAGCCCTGGCACGAAGACCCAGTACTTC. Its protein is CASSPGTKTQYF.

The J gene is TRBJ2-1, the V gene TRBV3-1 (or the pseudogene TRBV3-2), with 8 bases identical to TRBD2. The CDR3 runs 20 residues. J lost 9 bases, V lost 3 bases, and 25 bases had no gene match. Germline V gene lookup returns CDR1 LGHDT and CDR2 YNNKEL (reference sequence). The CDR3 DNA reads as TGTGCCAGCAGCCATGATCCTTCGTGGGAACGGACTAGCTACCTTTTTGAGCAGTTCTTC. It codes for CASSHDPSWERTSYLFEQFF.

J is TRBJ1-1 and V is TRBV5-1, with 7 positions matching TRBD1. This CDR3 comprises 13 residues. The junction had 6 bases not matched to a gene; V was cut back by 4 bases and J by 6 bases. Germline CDR1 is SGHRS and CDR2 is YFSETQ. CDR3 protein: CASSPRGTAEAFF. In DNA, the CDR3 is TGCGCCAGCAGCCCCCGGGGGACAGCTGAAGCTTTCTTT.

This clone was recorded only once. The chain links TRBV19 to TRBJ1-6; no reliable D call. The V end was cut by 1 base, the J end by 10 bases, with 14 bases between. Germline V gives CDR1 LNHDA, CDR2 SQIVND (reference sequence). The CDR3 is made up of 15 amino acids. CDR3 coding DNA: TGTGCCAGTAGTATAGGGGGAGGGTACCGCTCACCCCTCCACTTT. It codes for CASSIGGGYRSPLHF.

This sequence joins TRBV19 and TRBJ1-5; TRBD1 aligns across 7 bases. Germline V gene sequence: CDR1 LNHDA, CDR2 SQIVND (reference sequence). Trimming cost V 8 bases and J 5 bases; bases outside gene matches: 9. This CDR3 spans 14 amino acids. The CDR3 protein is CASQRYTGDQPQHF. CDR3 DNA: TGTGCCAGTCAACGATATACAGGGGATCAGCCCCAGCATTTT.

V and J are TRBV6-5 and TRBJ1-2; unclear D gene. CDR3 length equals 15 residues. The ends were cut back, 2 bases at V and 8 bases at J, with 18 bases in the middle. Germline V gene sequence: CDR1 MNHEY, CDR2 SVGAGI. In nucleotides, the CDR3 is TGTGCCAGCAGTTACGGCTCTGCGGGGAGCGACGGCTACACCTTC. As protein: CASSYGSAGSDGYTF.

J is TRBJ1-1 and V is TRBV6-5, with D possibly being TRBD1 (5 bases). Per the germline V gene, CDR1 is MNHEY and CDR2 is SVGAGI. The V gene lost 4 bases and the J gene lost 0 bases, with 9 bases spanning the gap. The length of the CDR3 is 14 residues. Here the CDR3 reads CASSLTGLNTEAFF. The CDR3 bases are TGTGCCAGCAGTTTAACAGGATTGAACACTGAAGCTTTCTTT.

J is TRBJ2-1 and V is TRBV6-5; TRBD2 matches at 10 bases. With V trimmed by 2 bases and J by 6 bases, 7 bases remained unmatched. This CDR3 has 16 amino acids. The germline V gene encodes CDR1 MNHEY and CDR2 SVGAGI. CDR3 DNA: TGTGCCAGCAGTTACACCCCAGCGGGAGGGATCAATGAGCAGTTCTTC. Protein: CASSYTPAGGINEQFF.

The genes are TRBV2 and TRBJ2-3, with 9 nucleotides matching TRBD2. Germline V gene lookup returns CDR1 SNHLY and CDR2 FYNNEI. V shed 5 bases, J shed 6 bases, and the junction held 6 bases outside the gene matches. The CDR3 spans 14 residues. CDR3 in DNA: TGTGCCAGCAGTATGACTAGCGGATCGGATACGCAGTATTTT. This codes for CASSMTSGSDTQYF. The full variable domain, rest sourced from reference TRBV2 and TRBJ2-3, is EPEVTQTPSHQVTQMGQEVILRCVPISNHLYFYWYRQILGQKVEFLVSFYNNEISEKSEIFDDQFSVERPDGSNFTLKIRSTKLEDSAMYFCASSMTSGSDTQYFGPGTRLTVL.

The rearrangement joins TRBV4-2 to TRBJ2-2, with 7 bases fitting TRBD2. Germline V gene sequence: CDR1 LGHNA, CDR2 YNFKEQ. Unmatched junction bases numbered 5, after V lost 1 base and J lost 6 bases. The CDR3 spans 15 residues. The CDR3 loop is CASSQVFRGAGELFF. The CDR3 DNA sequence: TGTGCCAGCAGCCAAGTTTTTCGGGGGGCCGGGGAGCTGTTTTTT.

The V call is TRBV3-1 (or the pseudogene TRBV3-2), the J call TRBJ2-3; 8 bases map to TRBD2. Germline assignment: CDR1 LGHDT and CDR2 YNNKEL (reference sequence). This CDR3 comprises 15 residues. V was clipped by 4 bases and J by 0 bases; unmatched bases: 3. Here the CDR3 reads CASSPTSESTDTQYF. As DNA, the CDR3 is TGTGCCAGCAGCCCGACTAGCGAGAGCACAGATACGCAGTATTTT.

This chain uses TRBV3-1 (or the pseudogene TRBV3-2) with TRBJ1-5; 8 bases are a match to TRBD1. This CDR3 contains 14 residues. Losses at the gene ends were 5 bases for V and 6 bases for J; bases not matched to a gene: 6. Per the germline V gene, CDR1 is LGHDT and CDR2 is YNNKEL (reference sequence). DNA for the CDR3: TGTGCCAGCAGCTTCGGGACAGGTAGTCAGCCCCAGCATTTT. This sequence encodes CASSFGTGSQPQHF.

The rearrangement links TRBV15 to TRBJ1-4; TRBD1 agrees at 9 bases. The CDR3 length is 14 residues. The V gene end was trimmed by 4 bases and the J gene end by 7 bases; junction bases not matched to a gene: 4. Germline lookup yields CDR1 LNHNV and CDR2 YYDKDF (reference sequence). The CDR3 DNA is TGTGCCACCAGCAAGGACAGGGGAGGTGAAAAACTGTTTTTT. As protein: CATSKDRGGEKLFF.

V gene TRBV19 combines with J gene TRBJ2-7; D may be TRBD1 (7 bases). The CDR3 is 15 amino acids. With 3 bases removed from V and 4 bases from J, the gap between germline ends came to 16 bases. Germline loops: CDR1 LNHDA, CDR2 SQIVND (reference sequence). The CDR3 DNA is TGTGCCAGTAGTATGCGGGACAGAAGATATTACGAGCAGTACTTC. This gives the protein CASSMRDRRYYEQYF.

The chain carries TRBV6-2 or TRBV6-3 and TRBJ2-7; D possibly corresponds to TRBD2 (5 bases). The CDR3 has 14 residues. Trimming removed 6 bases from V and 7 bases from J, with 19 bases in between. Germline V gives CDR1 MNHEY, CDR2 SVGEGT. CDR3 in amino acids: CASSPFLGVGEQYF. Written as DNA, the CDR3 is TGTGCCAGCAGCCCCTTTCTGGGAGTCGGAGAGCAGTACTTC.

J is TRBJ2-2 and V is TRBV6-6; TRBD1 matches at 9 bases. Germline values: CDR1 MNHNY, CDR2 SVGAGI (reference sequence). The length of the CDR3 is 16 residues. The V segment lost 6 bases and the J segment 3 bases; nucleotides outside the gene matches: 8. The CDR3 reads CASRPPGQGYTGELFF. CDR3 in DNA: TGTGCCAGCAGGCCTCCGGGACAGGGATACACCGGGGAGCTGTTTTTT.

This clone was found a few times. The chain employs TRBV24-1 and TRBJ2-1; the D gene is possibly TRBD2 (6 bases). The CDR3 loop spans 16 amino acids. Trimming cost V 3 bases and J 0 bases, with 11 bases left between them. Germline V lookup: CDR1 KGHDR, CDR2 SFDVKD. The CDR3 nucleotides read TGTGCCACCAGTGATGGGACTTACACCTCCTACAATGAGCAGTTCTTC. It codes for CATSDGTYTSYNEQFF.

V gene TRBV3-1 (or the pseudogene TRBV3-2) combines with J gene TRBJ2-7, with TRBD2 matching over 9 bases. This CDR3 spans 17 amino acids. V lost 4 bases and J lost 0; bases outside the gene matches: 10. Germline values: CDR1 LGHDT, CDR2 YNNKEL (reference sequence). This CDR3 is CASSPAGLAQSSYEQYF. In DNA form, the CDR3 reads TGTGCCAGCAGCCCCGCTGGACTAGCGCAAAGCTCCTACGAGCAGTACTTC.

Only a few counts were recorded for this clone. The chain carries TRBV19 and TRBJ1-1; D is uncertain. Germline-derived CDR1 and CDR2 are LNHDA and SQIVND (reference sequence). Trimming removed 3 bases at V and 6 bases at J, with 8 bases between. The CDR3 is made up of 12 amino acids. The chain's CDR3 is CASSMRVSEAFF. The DNA of the CDR3 is TGTGCCAGTAGTATGCGGGTTTCTGAAGCTTTCTTT.